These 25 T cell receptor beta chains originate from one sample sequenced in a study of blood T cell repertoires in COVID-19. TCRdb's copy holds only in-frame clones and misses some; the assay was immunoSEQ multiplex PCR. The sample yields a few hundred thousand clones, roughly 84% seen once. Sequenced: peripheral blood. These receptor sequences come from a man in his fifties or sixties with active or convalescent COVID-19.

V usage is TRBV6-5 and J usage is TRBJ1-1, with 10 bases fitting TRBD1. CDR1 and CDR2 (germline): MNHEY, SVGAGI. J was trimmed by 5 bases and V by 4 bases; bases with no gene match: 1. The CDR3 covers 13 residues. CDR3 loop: CASSWTGGTEAFF. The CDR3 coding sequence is TGTGCCAGCAGTTGGACAGGGGGGACTGAAGCTTTCTTT.

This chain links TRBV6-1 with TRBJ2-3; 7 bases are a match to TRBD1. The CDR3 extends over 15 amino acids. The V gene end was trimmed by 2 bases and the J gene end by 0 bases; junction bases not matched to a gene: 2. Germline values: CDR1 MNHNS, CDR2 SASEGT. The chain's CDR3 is CASSERGHSTDTQYF. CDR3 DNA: TGTGCCAGCAGTGAAAGGGGGCACAGCACAGATACGCAGTATTTT.

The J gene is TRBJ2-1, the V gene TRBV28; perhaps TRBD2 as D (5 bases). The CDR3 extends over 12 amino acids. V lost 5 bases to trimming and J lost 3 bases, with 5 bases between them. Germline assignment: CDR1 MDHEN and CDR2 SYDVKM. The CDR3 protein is CASSEGYNEQFF. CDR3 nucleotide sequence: TGTGCCAGCAGTGAGGGCTACAATGAGCAGTTCTTC.

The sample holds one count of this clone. CDR3 amino acids: CASSARDRPDTQYF. DNA of the CDR3: TGTGCCAGTAGCGCCCGGGACAGGCCAGATACGCAGTATTTT. V and J are TRBV19 and TRBJ2-3; 8 bases line up with TRBD1. There are 14 residues in the CDR3. The V gene's germline CDR1 is LNHDA and CDR2 SQIVND (reference sequence). V gave up 6 bases and J gave up 4 bases; unmatched junction bases: 6.

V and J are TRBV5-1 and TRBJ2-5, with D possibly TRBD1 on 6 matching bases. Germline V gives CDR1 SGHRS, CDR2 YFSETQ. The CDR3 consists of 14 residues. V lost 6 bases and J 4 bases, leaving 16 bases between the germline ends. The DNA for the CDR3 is TGCGCCAGCAACCCGCAGGGGAGTGGAGAGACCCAGTACTTC. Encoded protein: CASNPQGSGETQYF.

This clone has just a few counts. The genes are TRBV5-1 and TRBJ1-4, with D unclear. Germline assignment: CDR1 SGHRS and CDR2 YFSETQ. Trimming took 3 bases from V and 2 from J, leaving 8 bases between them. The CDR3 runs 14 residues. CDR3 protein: CASSSGLTNEKLFF. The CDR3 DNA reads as TGCGCCAGCAGCTCCGGACTTACTAATGAAAAACTGTTTTTT. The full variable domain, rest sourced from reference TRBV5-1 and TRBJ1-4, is KAGVTQTPRYLIKTRGQQVTLSCSPISGHRSVSWYQQTPGQGLQFLFEYFSETQRNKGNFPGRFSGRQFSNSRSEMNVSTLELGDSALYLCASSSGLTNEKLFFGSGTQLSVL.

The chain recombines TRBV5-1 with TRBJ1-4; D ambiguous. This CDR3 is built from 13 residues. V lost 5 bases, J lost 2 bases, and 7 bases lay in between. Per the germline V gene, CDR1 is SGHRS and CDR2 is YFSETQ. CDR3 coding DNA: TGCGCCAGCAGATTCCAGACTAATGAAAAACTGTTTTTT. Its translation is CASRFQTNEKLFF.

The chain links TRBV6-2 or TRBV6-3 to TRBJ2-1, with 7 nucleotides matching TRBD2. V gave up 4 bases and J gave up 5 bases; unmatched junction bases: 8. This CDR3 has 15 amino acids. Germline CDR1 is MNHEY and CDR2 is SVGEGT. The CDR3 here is CASSWFSSGDNEQFF. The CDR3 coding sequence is TGTGCCAGCAGTTGGTTTTCTAGCGGAGACAATGAGCAGTTCTTC.

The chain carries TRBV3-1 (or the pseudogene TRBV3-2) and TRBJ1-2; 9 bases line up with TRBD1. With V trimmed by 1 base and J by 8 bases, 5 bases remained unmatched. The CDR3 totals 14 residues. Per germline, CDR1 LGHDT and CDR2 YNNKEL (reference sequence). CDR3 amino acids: CASSQGTGEYGYTF. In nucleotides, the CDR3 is TGTGCCAGCAGCCAAGGGACAGGGGAGTACGGCTACACCTTC.

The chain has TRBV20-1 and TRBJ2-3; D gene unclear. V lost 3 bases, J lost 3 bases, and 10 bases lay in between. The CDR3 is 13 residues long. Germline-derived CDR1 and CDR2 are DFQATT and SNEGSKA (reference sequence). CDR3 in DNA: TGCAGTGCTAGTACACCCGGGACAGATACGCAGTATTTT. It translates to CSASTPGTDTQYF.

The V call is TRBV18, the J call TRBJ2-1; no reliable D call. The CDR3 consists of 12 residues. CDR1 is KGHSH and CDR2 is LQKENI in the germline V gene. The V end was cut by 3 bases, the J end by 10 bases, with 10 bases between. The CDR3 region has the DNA TGTGCCAGCTCACCGGCTCGTTGGGAGCAGTTCTTC. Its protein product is CASSPARWEQFF.

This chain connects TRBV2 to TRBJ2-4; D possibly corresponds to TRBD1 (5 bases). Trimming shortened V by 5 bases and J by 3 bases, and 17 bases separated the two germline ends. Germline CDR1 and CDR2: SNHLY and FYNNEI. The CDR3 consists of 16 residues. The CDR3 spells CASSNQGGVVKNIQYF. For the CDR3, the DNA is TGTGCCAGCAGTAACCAGGGTGGGGTAGTCAAAAACATTCAGTACTTC.

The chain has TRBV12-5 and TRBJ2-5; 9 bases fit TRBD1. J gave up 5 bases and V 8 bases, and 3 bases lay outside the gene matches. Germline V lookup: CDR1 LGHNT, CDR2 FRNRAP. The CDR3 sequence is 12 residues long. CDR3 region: CASRGQGETQYF. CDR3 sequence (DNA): TGTGCTAGTAGGGGACAGGGTGAGACCCAGTACTTC.

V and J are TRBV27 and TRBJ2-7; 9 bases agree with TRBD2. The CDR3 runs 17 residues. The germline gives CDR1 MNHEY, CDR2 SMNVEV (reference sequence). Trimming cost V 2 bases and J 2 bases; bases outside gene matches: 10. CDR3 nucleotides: TGTGCCAGCAGTTTACATAGGGCTAGCGGGATTGCCTACGAGCAGTACTTC. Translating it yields CASSLHRASGIAYEQYF.

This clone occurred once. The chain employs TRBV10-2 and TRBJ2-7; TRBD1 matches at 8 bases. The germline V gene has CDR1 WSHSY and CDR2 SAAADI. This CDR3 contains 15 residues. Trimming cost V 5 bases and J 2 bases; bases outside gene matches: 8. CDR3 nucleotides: TGCGCCAGCAGTAAAATCGGACAGGGTCCCTACGAGCAGTACTTC. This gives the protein CASSKIGQGPYEQYF.

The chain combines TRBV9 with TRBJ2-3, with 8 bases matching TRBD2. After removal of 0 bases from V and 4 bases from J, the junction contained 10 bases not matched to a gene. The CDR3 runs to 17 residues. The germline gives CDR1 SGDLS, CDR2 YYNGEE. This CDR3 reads CASSVGASGSIADTQYF. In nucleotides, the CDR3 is TGTGCCAGCAGCGTAGGGGCCAGCGGGAGCATCGCAGATACGCAGTATTTT.

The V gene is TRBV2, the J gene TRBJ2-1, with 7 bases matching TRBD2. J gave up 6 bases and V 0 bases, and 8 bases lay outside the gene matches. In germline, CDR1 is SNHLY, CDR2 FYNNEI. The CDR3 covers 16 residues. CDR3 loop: CASSEAAGVLGNEQFF. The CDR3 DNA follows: TGTGCCAGCAGTGAAGCGGCGGGGGTTCTGGGCAATGAGCAGTTCTTC.

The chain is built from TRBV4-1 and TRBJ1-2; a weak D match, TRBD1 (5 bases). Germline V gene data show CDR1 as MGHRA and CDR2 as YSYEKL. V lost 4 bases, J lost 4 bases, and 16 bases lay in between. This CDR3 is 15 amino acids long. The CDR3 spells CASSLLWGDLYGYTF. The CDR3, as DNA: TGCGCCAGCAGCCTTTTGTGGGGGGACCTCTATGGCTACACCTTC.

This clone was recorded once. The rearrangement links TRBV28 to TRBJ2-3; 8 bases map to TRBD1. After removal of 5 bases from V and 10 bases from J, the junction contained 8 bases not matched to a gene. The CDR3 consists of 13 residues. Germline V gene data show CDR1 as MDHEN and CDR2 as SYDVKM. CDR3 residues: CASSRTGIGSQYF. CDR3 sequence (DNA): TGTGCCAGCAGTCGGACAGGGATTGGATCGCAGTATTTT. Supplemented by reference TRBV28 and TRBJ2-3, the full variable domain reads DVKVTQSSRYLVKRTGEKVFLECVQDMDHENMFWYRQDPGLGLRLIYFSYDVKMKEKGDIPEGYSVSREKKERFSLILESASTNQTSMYLCASSRTGIGSQYFGPGTRLTVL.

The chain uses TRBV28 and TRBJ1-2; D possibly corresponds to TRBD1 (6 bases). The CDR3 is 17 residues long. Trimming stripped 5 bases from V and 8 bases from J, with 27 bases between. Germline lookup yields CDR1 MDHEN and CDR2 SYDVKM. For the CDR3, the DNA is TGTGCCAGCAGTCGGGCAGGGGCAGACTGGCGGGTGGGGGGCTACACCTTC. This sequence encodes CASSRAGADWRVGGYTF.

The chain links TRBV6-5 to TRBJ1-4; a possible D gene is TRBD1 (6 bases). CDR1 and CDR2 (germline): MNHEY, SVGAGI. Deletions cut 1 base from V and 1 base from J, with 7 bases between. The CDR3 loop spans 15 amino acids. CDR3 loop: CASSYLQGTNEKLFF. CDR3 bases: TGTGCCAGCAGTTACTTACAGGGAACTAATGAAAAACTGTTTTTT.

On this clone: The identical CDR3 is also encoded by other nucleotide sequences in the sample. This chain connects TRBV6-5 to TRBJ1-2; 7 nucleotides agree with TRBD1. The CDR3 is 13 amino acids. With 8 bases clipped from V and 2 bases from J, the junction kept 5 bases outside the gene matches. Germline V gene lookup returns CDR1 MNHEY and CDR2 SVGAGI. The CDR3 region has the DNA TGTGCCAGCGGAACAGGGGAGAACTATGGCTACACCTTC. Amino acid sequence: CASGTGENYGYTF.

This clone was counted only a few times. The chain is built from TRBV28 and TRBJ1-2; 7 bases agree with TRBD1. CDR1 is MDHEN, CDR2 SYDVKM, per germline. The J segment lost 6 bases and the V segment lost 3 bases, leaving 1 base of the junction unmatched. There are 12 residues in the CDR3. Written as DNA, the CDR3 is TGTGCCAGCAGTTTCGACAGGGATGGCTACACCTTC. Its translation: CASSFDRDGYTF.

The CDR3: CATRGGGGGRGALHF. The CDR3, as DNA: TGTGCCACCCGAGGGGGCGGCGGCGGGCGCGGGGCCCTCCACTTT. The rearrangement links TRBV2 to TRBJ1-6; 7 nucleotides align to TRBD1. CDR3 length: 15 residues. Per germline, CDR1 SNHLY and CDR2 FYNNEI. V shed 10 bases, J shed 14 bases, and the junction held 20 bases outside the gene matches. The full variable domain, completed using reference TRBV2 and TRBJ1-6, is EPEVTQTPSHQVTQMGQEVILRCVPISNHLYFYWYRQILGQKVEFLVSFYNNEISEKSEIFDDQFSVERPDGSNFTLKIRSTKLEDSAMYFCATRGGGGGRGALHFGNGTRLTVT.

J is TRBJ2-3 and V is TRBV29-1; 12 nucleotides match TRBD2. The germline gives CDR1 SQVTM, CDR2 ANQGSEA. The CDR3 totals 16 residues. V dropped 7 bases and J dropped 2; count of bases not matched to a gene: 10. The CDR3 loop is CSASGRAAAATDTQYF. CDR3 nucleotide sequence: TGCAGCGCTAGCGGGAGGGCTGCAGCGGCCACAGATACGCAGTATTTT.